The text below deals with one TCR beta chain. Assay: immunoSEQ multiplex PCR; the TCRdb copy retains only in-frame clones and omits some. This table has some 300,000 clones, around nine tenths appearing once. The data derive from a study of blood T cell repertoires in COVID-19. Study-level background: PBMCs, B-cell-depleted T cells, or T cells were the source of the cDNA or gDNA that made up the material.

V lost 0 bases and J lost 10, with 15 bases in between. This CDR3 is 15 amino acids long. Germline V CDR1 and CDR2: LGHNA, YSLEER. Sequencing was carried out using peripheral blood. The chain has TRBV4-3 and TRBJ1-4, with D possibly TRBD1 on 6 matching bases. The sequence was obtained from a man between 65 and 85 years old with acute or convalescent COVID-19. CDR3 DNA sequence: TGCGCCAGCAGCCAAGAGGGGAGGGGGGACGGAAAACTGTTTTTT. Its protein product is CASSQEGRGDGKLFF.